This T cell receptor beta chain was retrieved from a study of CD8 T cells in ankylosing spondylitis. Germline CDR1 and CDR2: MNHNS and SASEGT. With V trimmed by 6 bases and J by 6 bases, 6 bases remained unmatched. This CDR3 contains 15 residues. This clonotype was counted ten times or more. What it binds is not known. TCRdb ran MiXCR on the 5' RACE reads and lists one entry per CDR3 protein. The sample shows 800,000 to 900,000 distinct CDR3 sequences, around 11% of them seen only once. General observations from the study: Seemingly characteristic of ankylosing spondylitis blood was a TCR beta motif consisting of roughly 8 highly homologous variants. The clones that were linked to disease were reported to be significantly enriched in matched synovial fluid samples from ankylosing spondylitis patients.

The sequenced material came from blood, either unsorted or a sorted T cell fraction (not recorded which). The chain combines TRBV6-1 with TRBJ2-2; TRBD2 agrees at 11 bases. This sequence originates from a male donor with ankylosing spondylitis. The CDR3 loop reads CASRTLSGRAGELFF. The CDR3 nucleotides are TGTGCCAGCAGAACTCTTAGCGGGAGGGCCGGGGAGCTGTTTTTT.